Listed below are T cell receptor beta chains from one sample, sequenced in a study of blood T cell repertoires in COVID-19. The protocol was immunoSEQ multiplex PCR, while the TCRdb copy is restricted to in-frame clones and leaves out a portion. The sample yields about 150,000 clones, 85% seen once. Sequenced input: peripheral blood. These receptors were collected from a woman aged 60 to 75 with COVID-19, enrolled during active disease. Each CDR3 is given with its conserved first and last residue. A D gene is named only where the DNA matches it firmly. The size of a clone is reported for some rows only, either as once, few or many, or as a class for expanded clones.

J gene | clone size | V gene | D gene | CDR3 protein | CDR3 DNA
TRBJ2-3 | - | TRBV19 | TRBD2 | CASSIGLAGGQVTDTQYF | TGTGCCAGTAGTATCGGTCTAGCGGGGGGGCAGGTCACAGATACGCAGTATTTT
TRBJ2-1 | - | TRBV4-2 | - | CASSQEWQYNEQFF | TGTGCCAGCAGCCAAGAGTGGCAATACAATGAGCAGTTCTTC
TRBJ1-5 | many | TRBV7-2 | TRBD1 | CASSLGRDRRNQPQHF | TGTGCCAGCAGCTTGGGGCGGGACAGGCGAAATCAGCCCCAGCATTTT
TRBJ1-5 | - | TRBV2 | - | CASNMRLTGNQPQHF | TGTGCCAGCAATATGCGGTTGACAGGCAATCAGCCCCAGCATTTT
TRBJ2-3 | - | TRBV27 | - | CASSFLGQSSDTQYF | TGTGCCAGCAGTTTTTTAGGACAGTCATCAGATACGCAGTATTTT
TRBJ1-3 | - | TRBV7-2 | TRBD1 | CASSPQGSGNTIYF | TGTGCCAGCAGCCCACAGGGGTCAGGAAACACCATATATTTT
TRBJ1-5 | few | TRBV19 | TRBD1 | CASSIGDRANQPQHF | TGTGCCAGTAGTATAGGCGACAGGGCGAATCAGCCCCAGCATTTT
TRBJ2-5 | - | TRBV3-1/TRBV3-2 | TRBD1 | CASSQDRQGAGETQYF | TGTGCCAGCAGCCAAGATCGGCAGGGGGCGGGAGAGACCCAGTACTTC
TRBJ2-1 | - | TRBV6-5 | TRBD1 | CASSGTVMNEQFF | TGTGCCAGCTCCGGGACAGTAATGAATGAGCAGTTCTTC
TRBJ1-4 | few | TRBV2 | - | CASSGVAGRGEKLFF | TGTGCCAGCAGTGGGGTCGCAGGGAGGGGTGAAAAACTGTTTTTT
TRBJ2-7 | - | TRBV19 | TRBD2 | CASSARTSVGEQYF | TGTGCCAGTAGTGCCCGGACTAGCGTTGGCGAGCAGTACTTC
TRBJ2-2 | few | TRBV5-4 | TRBD1 | CASRGGSSTGELFF | TGTGCCAGCAGAGGGGGCTCCTCCACCGGGGAGCTGTTTTTT
TRBJ1-3 | - | TRBV6-5 | - | CASSYSGVGNTIYF | TGTGCCAGCAGTTACTCCGGGGTTGGAAACACCATATATTTT
TRBJ1-2 | - | TRBV3-1/TRBV3-2 | TRBD1 | CASSLQGNYGYTF | TGTGCCAGCAGCCTACAGGGGAACTATGGCTACACCTTC